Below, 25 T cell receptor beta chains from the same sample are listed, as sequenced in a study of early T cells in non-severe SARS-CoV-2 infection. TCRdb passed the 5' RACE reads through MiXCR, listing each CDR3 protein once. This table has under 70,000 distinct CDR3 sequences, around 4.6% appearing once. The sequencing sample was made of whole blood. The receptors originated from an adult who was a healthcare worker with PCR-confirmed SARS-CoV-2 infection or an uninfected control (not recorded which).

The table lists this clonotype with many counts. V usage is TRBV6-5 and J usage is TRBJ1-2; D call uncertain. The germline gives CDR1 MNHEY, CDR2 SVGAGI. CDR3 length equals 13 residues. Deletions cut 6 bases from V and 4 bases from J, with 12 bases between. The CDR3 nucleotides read TGTGCCAGCAGCGAAAGCGCGGGCTATGGCTACACCTTC. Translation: CASSESAGYGYTF.

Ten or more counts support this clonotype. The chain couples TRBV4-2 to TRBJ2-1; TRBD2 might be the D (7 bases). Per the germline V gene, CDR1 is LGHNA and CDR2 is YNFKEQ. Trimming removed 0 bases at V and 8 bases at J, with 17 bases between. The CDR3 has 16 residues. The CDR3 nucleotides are TGTGCCAGCAGCCAAGACGCGGGGGCTCGTTCCGATGAGCAGTTCTTC. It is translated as CASSQDAGARSDEQFF.

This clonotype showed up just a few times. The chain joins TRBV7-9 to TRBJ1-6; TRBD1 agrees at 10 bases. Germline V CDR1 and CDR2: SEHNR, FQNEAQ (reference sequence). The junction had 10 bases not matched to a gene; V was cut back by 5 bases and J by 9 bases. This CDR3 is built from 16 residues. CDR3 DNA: TGTGCCAGCAGCCAGATTGGACAGGGGGGAATTTCACCCCTCCACTTT. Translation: CASSQIGQGGISPLHF.

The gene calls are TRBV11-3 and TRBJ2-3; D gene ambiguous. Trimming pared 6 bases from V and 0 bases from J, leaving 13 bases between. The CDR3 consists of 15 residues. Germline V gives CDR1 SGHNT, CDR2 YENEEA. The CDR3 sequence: CASSYGRLSTDTQYF. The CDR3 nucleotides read TGTGCCAGCAGTTACGGACGCCTAAGCACAGATACGCAGTATTTT.

Here the CDR3 DNA reads TGCAGTGCTAGAGATCCTGGACACCTTAGCACAGATACGCAGTATTTT. Encoded protein: CSARDPGHLSTDTQYF. This rearrangement joins TRBV20-1 to TRBJ2-3; D is perhaps TRBD1 (5 bases). Trimming left V 0 bases short and J 0 bases short, with 13 bases between. The CDR3 is made up of 16 amino acids. The germline gives CDR1 DFQATT, CDR2 SNEGSKA (reference sequence).

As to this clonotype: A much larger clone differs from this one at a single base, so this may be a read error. The CDR3 bases are TGTGTCAGCAGTCCCCCAGGGGGCGAGACCCAGTACTTC. This codes for CVSSPPGGETQYF. V is TRBV5-5 and J is TRBJ2-5; 8 positions agree with TRBD1. The germline V gene encodes CDR1 SGHKS and CDR2 YYEKEE (reference sequence). This CDR3 has 13 residues.

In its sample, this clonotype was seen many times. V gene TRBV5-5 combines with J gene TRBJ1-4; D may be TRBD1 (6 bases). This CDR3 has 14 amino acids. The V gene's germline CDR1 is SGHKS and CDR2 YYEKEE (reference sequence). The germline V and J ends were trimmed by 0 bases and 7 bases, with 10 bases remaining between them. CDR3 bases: TGTGCCAGCAGCTTGGTGGGGGGCGGTGAAAAACTGTTTTTT. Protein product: CASSLVGGGEKLFF. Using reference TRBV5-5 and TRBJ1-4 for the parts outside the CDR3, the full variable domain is DAGVTQSPTHLIKTRGQQVTLRCSPISGHKSVSWYQQVLGQGPQFIFQYYEKEERGRGNFPDRFSARQFPNYSSELNVNALLLGDSALYLCASSLVGGGEKLFFGSGTQLSVL.

CDR3 residues: CASSTYRGPSSGANVLTF. The CDR3 DNA reads as TGTGCCAGCAGTACCTACAGGGGGCCTAGCTCTGGGGCCAACGTCCTGACTTTC. This sequence joins TRBV12-3 or TRBV12-4 and TRBJ2-6; the match to TRBD1 covers 9 bases. Trimming removed 5 bases from V and 0 bases from J; junction bases left unmatched: 8. The length of the CDR3 is 18 residues.

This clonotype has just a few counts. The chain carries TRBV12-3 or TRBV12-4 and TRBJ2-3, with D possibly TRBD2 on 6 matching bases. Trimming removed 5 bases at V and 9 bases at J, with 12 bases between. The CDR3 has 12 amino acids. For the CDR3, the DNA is TGTGCCAGCAGTCCGAACCTAGCGACGCAGTATTTT. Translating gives CASSPNLATQYF.

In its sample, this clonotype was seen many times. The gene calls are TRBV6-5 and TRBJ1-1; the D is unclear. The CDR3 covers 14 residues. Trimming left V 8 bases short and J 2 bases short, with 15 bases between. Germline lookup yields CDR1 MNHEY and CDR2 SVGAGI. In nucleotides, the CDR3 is TGTGCCAGCCGCCGGGCCCTCGGAAACACTGAAGCTTTCTTT. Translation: CASRRALGNTEAFF.

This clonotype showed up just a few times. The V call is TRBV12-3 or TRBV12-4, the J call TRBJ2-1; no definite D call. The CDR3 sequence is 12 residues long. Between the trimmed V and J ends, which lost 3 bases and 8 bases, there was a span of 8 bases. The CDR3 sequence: CASSFPEHEQFF. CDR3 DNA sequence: TGTGCCAGCAGTTTCCCGGAGCATGAGCAGTTCTTC.

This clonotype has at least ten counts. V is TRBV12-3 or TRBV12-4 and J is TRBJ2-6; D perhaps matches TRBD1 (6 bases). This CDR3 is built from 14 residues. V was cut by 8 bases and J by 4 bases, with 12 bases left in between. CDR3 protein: CASGTTGGANVLTF. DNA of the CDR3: TGTGCCAGCGGGACAACCGGGGGGGCCAACGTCCTGACTTTC.

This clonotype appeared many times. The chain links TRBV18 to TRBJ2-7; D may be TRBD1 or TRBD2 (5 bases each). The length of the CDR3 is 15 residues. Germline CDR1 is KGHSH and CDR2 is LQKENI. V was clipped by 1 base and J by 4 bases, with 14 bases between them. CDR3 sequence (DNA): TGTGCCAGCTCACCACTCGGGGCCTCCCAATACGAGCAGTACTTC. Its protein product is CASSPLGASQYEQYF.

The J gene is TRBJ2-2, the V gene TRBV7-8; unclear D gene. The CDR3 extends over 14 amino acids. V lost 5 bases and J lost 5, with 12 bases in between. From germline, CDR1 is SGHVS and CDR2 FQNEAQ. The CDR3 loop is CASSPQLGTGELFF. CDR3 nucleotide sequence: TGTGCCAGCAGCCCGCAGCTGGGGACCGGGGAGCTGTTTTTT.

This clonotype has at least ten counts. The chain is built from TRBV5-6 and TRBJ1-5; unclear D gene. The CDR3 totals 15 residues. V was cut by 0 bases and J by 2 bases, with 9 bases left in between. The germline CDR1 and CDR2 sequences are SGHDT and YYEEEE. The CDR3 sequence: CASSLAGSRNQPQHF. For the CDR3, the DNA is TGTGCCAGCAGCTTGGCGGGGTCGCGCAATCAGCCCCAGCATTTT.

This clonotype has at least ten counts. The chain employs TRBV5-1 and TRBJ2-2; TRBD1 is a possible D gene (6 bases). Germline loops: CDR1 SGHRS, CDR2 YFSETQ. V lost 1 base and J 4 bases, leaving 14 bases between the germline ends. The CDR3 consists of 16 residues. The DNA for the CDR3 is TGCGCCAGCAGCTTGAATGATCAGGGGAGCACCGGGGAGCTGTTTTTT. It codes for CASSLNDQGSTGELFF. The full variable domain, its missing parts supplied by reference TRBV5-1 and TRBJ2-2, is KAGVTQTPRYLIKTRGQQVTLSCSPISGHRSVSWYQQTPGQGLQFLFEYFSETQRNKGNFPGRFSGRQFSNSRSEMNVSTLELGDSALYLCASSLNDQGSTGELFFGEGSRLTVL.

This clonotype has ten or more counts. The CDR3 protein is CASSARTDYEQYF. Written as DNA, the CDR3 is TGTGCCAGCAGCGCCCGGACAGATTACGAGCAGTACTTC. J is TRBJ2-7 and V is TRBV7-8; TRBD1 is a possible D gene (6 bases). The V gene's germline CDR1 is SGHVS and CDR2 FQNEAQ. The CDR3 is made up of 13 amino acids. V was shortened by 5 bases and J by 4 bases, with 12 bases between the two germline ends.

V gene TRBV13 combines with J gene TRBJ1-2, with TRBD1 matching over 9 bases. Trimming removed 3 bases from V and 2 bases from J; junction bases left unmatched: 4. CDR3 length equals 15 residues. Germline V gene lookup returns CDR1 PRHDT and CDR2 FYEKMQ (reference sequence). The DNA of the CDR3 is TGTGCCAGCAGCTTGGGACAGGGTACAAACTATGGCTACACCTTC. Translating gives CASSLGQGTNYGYTF.

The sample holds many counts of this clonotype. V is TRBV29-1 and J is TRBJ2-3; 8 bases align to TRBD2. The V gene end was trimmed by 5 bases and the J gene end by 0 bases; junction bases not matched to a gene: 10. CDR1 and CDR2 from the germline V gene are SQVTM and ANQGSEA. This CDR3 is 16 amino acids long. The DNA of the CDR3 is TGCAGCGTTATAAAACGTGGACTAGCAAGCACAGATACGCAGTATTTT. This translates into CSVIKRGLASTDTQYF.

The CDR3 sequence: CAWSPFRNTEAFF. For the CDR3, the DNA is TGTGCCTGGAGTCCTTTCAGGAACACTGAAGCTTTCTTT. The chain joins TRBV30 to TRBJ1-1, with D unclear. The CDR3 runs 13 residues. V dropped 2 bases and J dropped 1 base, with 8 bases sitting between them. Germline V CDR1 and CDR2: GTSNPN, SVGIG (reference sequence).

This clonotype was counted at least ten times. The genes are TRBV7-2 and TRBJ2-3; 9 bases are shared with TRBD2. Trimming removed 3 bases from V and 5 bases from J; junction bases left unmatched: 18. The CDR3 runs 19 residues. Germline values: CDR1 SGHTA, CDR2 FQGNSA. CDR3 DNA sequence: TGTGCCAGCAGCTTCCGAACACTGCCGGGACTAGCAAAAGGAGATACGCAGTATTTT. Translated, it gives CASSFRTLPGLAKGDTQYF.

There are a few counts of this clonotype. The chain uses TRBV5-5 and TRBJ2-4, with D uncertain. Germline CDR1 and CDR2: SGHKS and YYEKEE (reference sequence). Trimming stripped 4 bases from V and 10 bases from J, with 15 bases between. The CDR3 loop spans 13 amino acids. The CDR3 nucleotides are TGTGCCAGCAGCCTCCCCCCCCAACAGATTCAGTACTTC. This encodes CASSLPPQQIQYF.

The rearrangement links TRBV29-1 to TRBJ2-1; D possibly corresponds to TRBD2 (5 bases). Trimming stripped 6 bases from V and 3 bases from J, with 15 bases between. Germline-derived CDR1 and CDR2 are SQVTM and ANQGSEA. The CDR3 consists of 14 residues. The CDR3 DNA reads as TGCAGCGTAGCCGGTGGCGGGTTCTACAATGAGCAGTTCTTC. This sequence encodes CSVAGGGFYNEQFF.

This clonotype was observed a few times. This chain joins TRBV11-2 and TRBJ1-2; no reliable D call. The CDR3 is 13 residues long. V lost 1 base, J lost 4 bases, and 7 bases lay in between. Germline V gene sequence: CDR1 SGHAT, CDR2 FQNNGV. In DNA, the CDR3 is TGTGCCAGCAGCTTAGGCGCCACCTATGGCTACACCTTC. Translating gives CASSLGATYGYTF.

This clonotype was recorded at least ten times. Here the CDR3 reads CAWKVEGWSGYTF. In nucleotides, the CDR3 is TGTGCCTGGAAGGTGGAGGGGTGGTCTGGCTACACCTTC. The rearrangement uses TRBV30 and TRBJ1-2; TRBD1 is a possible D gene (5 bases). Germline V CDR1 and CDR2: GTSNPN, SVGIG (reference sequence). Trimming removed 4 bases at V and 7 bases at J, with 16 bases between. CDR3 length: 13 amino acids.